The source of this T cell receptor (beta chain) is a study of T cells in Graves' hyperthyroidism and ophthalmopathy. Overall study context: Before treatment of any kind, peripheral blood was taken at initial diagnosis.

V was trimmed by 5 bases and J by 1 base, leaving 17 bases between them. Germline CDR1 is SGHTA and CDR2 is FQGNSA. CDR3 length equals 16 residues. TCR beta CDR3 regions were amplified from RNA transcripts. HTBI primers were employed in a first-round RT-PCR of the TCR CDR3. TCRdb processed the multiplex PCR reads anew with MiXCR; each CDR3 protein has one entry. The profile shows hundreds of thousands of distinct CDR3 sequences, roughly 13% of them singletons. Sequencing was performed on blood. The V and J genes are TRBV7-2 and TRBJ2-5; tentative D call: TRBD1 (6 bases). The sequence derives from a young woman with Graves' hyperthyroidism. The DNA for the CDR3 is TGTGCCAGCAGCCCAGGGGTTCTTTTCGGCCAAGAGACCCAGTACTTC. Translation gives CASSPGVLFGQETQYF. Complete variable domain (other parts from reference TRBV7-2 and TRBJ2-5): GAGVSQSPSNKVTEKGKDVELRCDPISGHTALYWYRQSLGQGLEFLIYFQGNSAPDKSGLPSDRFSAERTGGSVSTLTIQRTQQEDSAVYLCASSPGVLFGQETQYFGPGTRLLVL.